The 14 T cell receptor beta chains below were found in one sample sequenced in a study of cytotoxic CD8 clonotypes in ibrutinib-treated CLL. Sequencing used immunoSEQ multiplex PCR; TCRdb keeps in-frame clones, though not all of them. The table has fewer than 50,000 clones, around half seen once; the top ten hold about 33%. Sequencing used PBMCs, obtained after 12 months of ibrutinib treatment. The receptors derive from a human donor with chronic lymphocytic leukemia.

In DNA, the CDR3 is TGTGCCATCAGACCTCTGGACGGCGAAAAACTGTTTTTT. Amino acid sequence: CAIRPLDGEKLFF. The gene calls are TRBV10-3 and TRBJ1-4; no firm D call. The V end lost 6 bases, the J end lost 8 bases, and 13 bases lay between the germline ends. This CDR3 is 13 amino acids long. Germline V gene sequence: CDR1 ENHRY, CDR2 SYGVKD.

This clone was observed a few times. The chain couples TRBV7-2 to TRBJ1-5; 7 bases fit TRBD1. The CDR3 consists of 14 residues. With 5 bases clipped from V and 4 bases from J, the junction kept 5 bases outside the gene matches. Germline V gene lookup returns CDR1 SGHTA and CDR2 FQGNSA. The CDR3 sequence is CASSPQGKNQPQHF. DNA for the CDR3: TGTGCCAGCAGCCCACAGGGGAAGAATCAGCCCCAGCATTTT.

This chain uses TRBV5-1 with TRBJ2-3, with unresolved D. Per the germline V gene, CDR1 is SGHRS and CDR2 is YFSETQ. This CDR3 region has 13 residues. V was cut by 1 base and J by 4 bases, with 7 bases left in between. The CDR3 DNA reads TGCGCCAGCAGCTTGCGTCAGGCAGATACGCAGTATTTT. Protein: CASSLRQADTQYF. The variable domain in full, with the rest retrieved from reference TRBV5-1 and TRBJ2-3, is KAGVTQTPRYLIKTRGQQVTLSCSPISGHRSVSWYQQTPGQGLQFLFEYFSETQRNKGNFPGRFSGRQFSNSRSEMNVSTLELGDSALYLCASSLRQADTQYFGPGTRLTVL.

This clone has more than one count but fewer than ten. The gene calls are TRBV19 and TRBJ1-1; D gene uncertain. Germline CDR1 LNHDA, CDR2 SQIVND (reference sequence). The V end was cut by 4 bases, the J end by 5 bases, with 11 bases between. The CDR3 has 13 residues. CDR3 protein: CASSKAGGTEAFF. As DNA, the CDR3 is TGTGCCAGTAGTAAAGCAGGTGGGACTGAAGCTTTCTTT.

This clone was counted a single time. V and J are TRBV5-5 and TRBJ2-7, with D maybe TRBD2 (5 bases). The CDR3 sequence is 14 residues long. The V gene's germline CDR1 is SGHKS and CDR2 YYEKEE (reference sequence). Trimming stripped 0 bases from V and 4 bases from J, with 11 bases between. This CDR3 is CASSLAGISYEQYF. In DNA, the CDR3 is TGTGCCAGCAGCTTGGCGGGGATTTCTTACGAGCAGTACTTC. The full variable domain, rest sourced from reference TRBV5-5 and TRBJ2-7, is DAGVTQSPTHLIKTRGQQVTLRCSPISGHKSVSWYQQVLGQGPQFIFQYYEKEERGRGNFPDRFSARQFPNYSSELNVNALLLGDSALYLCASSLAGISYEQYFGPGTRLTVT.

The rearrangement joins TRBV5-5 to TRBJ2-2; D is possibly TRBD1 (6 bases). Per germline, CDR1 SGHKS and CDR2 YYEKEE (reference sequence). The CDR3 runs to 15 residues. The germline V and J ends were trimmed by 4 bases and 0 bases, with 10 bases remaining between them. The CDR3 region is CASSPRDTNTGELFF. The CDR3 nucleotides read TGTGCCAGCAGCCCCCGGGACACGAACACCGGGGAGCTGTTTTTT. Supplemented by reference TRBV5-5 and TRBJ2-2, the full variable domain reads DAGVTQSPTHLIKTRGQQVTLRCSPISGHKSVSWYQQVLGQGPQFIFQYYEKEERGRGNFPDRFSARQFPNYSSELNVNALLLGDSALYLCASSPRDTNTGELFFGEGSRLTVL.

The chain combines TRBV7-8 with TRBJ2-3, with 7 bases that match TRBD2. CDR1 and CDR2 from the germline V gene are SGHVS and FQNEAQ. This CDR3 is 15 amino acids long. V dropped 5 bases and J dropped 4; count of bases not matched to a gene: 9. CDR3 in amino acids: CASSPPSGKADTQYF. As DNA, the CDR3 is TGTGCCAGCAGCCCTCCCAGCGGGAAGGCAGATACGCAGTATTTT.

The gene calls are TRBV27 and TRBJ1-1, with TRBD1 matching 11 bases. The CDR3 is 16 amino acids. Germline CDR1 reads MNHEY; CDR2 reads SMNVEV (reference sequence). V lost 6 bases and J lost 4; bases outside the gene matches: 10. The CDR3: CASSTRTGGLVTEAFF. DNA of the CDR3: TGTGCCAGCAGCACCCGGACAGGGGGCTTAGTCACTGAAGCTTTCTTT.

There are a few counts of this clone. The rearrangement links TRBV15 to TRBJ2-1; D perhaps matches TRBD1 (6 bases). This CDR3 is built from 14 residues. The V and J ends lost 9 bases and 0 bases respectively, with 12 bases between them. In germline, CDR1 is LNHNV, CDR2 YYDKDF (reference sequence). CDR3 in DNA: TGTGCCACAGAGGACAGAAACTCCTACAATGAGCAGTTCTTC. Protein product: CATEDRNSYNEQFF.

CDR3 bases: TGTGCCAGTAGTATTGGACAGGCTAGCAATCAGCCCCAGCATTTT. This codes for CASSIGQASNQPQHF. The chain carries TRBV19 and TRBJ1-5; TRBD1 matches at 7 bases. The CDR3 is 15 amino acids. Trimming took 3 bases from V and 0 from J; bases not matched to a gene: 2. Germline lookup yields CDR1 LNHDA and CDR2 SQIVND (reference sequence). Using reference TRBV19 and TRBJ1-5 for the parts outside the CDR3, the full variable domain is DGGITQSPKYLFRKEGQNVTLSCEQNLNHDAMYWYRQDPGQGLRLIYYSQIVNDFQKGDIAEGYSVSREKKESFPLTVTSAQKNPTAFYLCASSIGQASNQPQHFGDGTRLSIL.

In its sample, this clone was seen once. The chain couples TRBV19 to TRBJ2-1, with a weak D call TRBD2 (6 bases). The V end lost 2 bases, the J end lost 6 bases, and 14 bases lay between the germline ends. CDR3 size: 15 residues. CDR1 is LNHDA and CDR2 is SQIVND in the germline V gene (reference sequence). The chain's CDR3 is CASSISGRLSNEQFF. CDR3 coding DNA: TGTGCCAGTAGTATAAGTGGGAGGTTATCCAATGAGCAGTTCTTC.

CDR3 DNA: TGTGCCAGTAGTATTCAAGCAGGGACCGAAGCTTTCTTT. Protein: CASSIQAGTEAFF. The chain recombines TRBV19 with TRBJ1-1, with a weak D call TRBD1 (5 bases). The V end was cut by 3 bases, the J end by 8 bases, with 13 bases between. Germline lookup yields CDR1 LNHDA and CDR2 SQIVND (reference sequence). This CDR3 contains 13 residues.

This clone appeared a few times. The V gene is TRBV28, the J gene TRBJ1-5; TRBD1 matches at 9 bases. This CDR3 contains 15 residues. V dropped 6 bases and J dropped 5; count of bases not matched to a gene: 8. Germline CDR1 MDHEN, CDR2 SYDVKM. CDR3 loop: CASRVTGGDYQPQHF. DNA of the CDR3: TGTGCCAGCAGGGTCACAGGGGGCGATTATCAGCCCCAGCATTTT.

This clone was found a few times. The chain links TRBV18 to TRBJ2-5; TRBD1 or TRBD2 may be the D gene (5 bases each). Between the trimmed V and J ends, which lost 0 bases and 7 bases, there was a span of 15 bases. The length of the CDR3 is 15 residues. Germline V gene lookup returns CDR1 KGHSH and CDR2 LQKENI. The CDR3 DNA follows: TGTGCCAGCTCACCACCCGGGGCTAGCAGGATGACCCAGTACTTC. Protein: CASSPPGASRMTQYF. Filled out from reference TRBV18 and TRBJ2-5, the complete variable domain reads NAGVMQNPRHLVRRRGQEARLRCSPMKGHSHVYWYRQLPEEGLKFMVYLQKENIIDESGMPKERFSAEFPKEGPSILRIQQVVRGDSAAYFCASSPPGASRMTQYFGPGTRLLVL.